The sequence of this TCR beta chain was determined in a study of brain T cells in children with intractable seizures. Profiled with immunoSEQ multiplex PCR; TCRdb holds only in-frame clones, not every one. Seen here are a few hundred thousand clones, roughly 93% observed once, and the top ten hold roughly 6%. The CDR3 covers 15 residues. V lost 2 bases, J lost 2 bases, and 7 bases lay in between. Germline lookup yields CDR1 SNHLY and CDR2 FYNNEI. Time point: blood from clinic visit 5 months post-surgery; TSC patient then seizure free. Sequencing used peripheral blood, obtained around 5 months after surgery. V usage is TRBV2 and J usage is TRBJ2-6; D ambiguous. This receptor was taken from a boy younger than two with tuberous sclerosis and intractable seizures. The CDR3 loop is CASSERAPGANVLTF. The CDR3 coding sequence is TGTGCCAGCAGTGAACGGGCGCCTGGGGCCAACGTCCTGACTTTC.